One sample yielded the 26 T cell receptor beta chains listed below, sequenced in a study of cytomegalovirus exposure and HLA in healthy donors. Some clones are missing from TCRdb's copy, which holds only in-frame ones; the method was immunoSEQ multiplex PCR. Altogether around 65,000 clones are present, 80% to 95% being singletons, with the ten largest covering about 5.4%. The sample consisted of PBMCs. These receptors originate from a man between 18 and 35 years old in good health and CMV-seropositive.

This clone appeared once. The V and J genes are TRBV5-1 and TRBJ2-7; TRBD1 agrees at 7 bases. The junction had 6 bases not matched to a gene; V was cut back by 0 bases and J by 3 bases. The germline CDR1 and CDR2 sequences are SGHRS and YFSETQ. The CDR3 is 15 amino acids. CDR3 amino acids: CASSLEQGLYYEQYF. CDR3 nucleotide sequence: TGCGCCAGCAGCTTGGAACAGGGGCTATACTACGAGCAGTACTTC. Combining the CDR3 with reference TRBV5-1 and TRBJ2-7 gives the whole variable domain KAGVTQTPRYLIKTRGQQVTLSCSPISGHRSVSWYQQTPGQGLQFLFEYFSETQRNKGNFPGRFSGRQFSNSRSEMNVSTLELGDSALYLCASSLEQGLYYEQYFGPGTRLTVT.

CDR3 amino acids: CASSAPSGGGPESTDTQYF. The CDR3 nucleotides read TGTGCCAGCAGTGCACCGTCTGGGGGGGGGCCGGAAAGCACAGATACGCAGTATTTT. V is TRBV6-1 and J is TRBJ2-3, with D possibly TRBD2 on 7 matching bases. The CDR3 is 19 residues long. Germline CDR1 and CDR2: MNHNS and SASEGT. V lost 4 bases and J lost 0, with 23 bases in between.

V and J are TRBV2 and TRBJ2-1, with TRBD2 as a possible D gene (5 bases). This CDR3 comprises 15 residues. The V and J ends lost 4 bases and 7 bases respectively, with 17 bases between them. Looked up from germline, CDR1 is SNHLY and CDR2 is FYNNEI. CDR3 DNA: TGTGCCAGCAGTGGAACTAGAAGTACGGCAAATGAGCAGTTCTTC. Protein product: CASSGTRSTANEQFF.

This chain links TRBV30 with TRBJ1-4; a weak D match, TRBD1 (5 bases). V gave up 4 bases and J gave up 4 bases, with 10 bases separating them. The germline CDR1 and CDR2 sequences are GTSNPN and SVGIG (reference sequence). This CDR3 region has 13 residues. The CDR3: CAWMTEDNEKLFF. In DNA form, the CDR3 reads TGTGCCTGGATGACAGAAGATAATGAAAAACTGTTTTTT.

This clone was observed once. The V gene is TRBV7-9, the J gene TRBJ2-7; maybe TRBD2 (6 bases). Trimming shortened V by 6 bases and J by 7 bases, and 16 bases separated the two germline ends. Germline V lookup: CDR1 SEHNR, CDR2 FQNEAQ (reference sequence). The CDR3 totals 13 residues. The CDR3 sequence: CASRSQGGGEQYF. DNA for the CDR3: TGTGCCAGCAGGTCGCAGGGAGGAGGGGAGCAGTACTTC.

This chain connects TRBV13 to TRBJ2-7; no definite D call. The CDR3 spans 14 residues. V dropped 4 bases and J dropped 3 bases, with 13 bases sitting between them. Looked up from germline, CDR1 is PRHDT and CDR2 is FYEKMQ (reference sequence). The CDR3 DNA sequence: TGTGCCAGCAGCTCGTCTAAGTTTTTCTACGAGCAGTACTTC. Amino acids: CASSSSKFFYEQYF.

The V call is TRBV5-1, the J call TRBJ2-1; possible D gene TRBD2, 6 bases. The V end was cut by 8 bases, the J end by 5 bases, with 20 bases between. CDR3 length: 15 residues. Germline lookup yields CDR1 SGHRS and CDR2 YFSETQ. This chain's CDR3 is CASKNWGLGHNEQFF. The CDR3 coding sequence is TGCGCCAGTAAAAATTGGGGACTGGGCCACAATGAGCAGTTCTTC.

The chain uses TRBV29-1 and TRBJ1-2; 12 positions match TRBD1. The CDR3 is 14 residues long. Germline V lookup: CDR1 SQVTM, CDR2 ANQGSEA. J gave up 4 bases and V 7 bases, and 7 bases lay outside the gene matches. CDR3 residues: CSAGGGQGAYGYTF. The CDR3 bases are TGCAGCGCTGGGGGGGGACAGGGGGCCTATGGCTACACCTTC.

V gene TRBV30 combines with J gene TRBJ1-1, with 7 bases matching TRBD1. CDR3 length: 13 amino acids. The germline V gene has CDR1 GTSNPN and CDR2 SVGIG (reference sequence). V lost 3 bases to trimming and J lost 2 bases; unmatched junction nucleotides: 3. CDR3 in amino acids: CAWSRTGNTEAFF. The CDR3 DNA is TGTGCCTGGAGCCGGACAGGAAACACTGAAGCTTTCTTT. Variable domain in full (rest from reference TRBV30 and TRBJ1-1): SQTIHQWPATLVQPVGSPLSLECTVEGTSNPNLYWYRQAAGRGLQLLFYSVGIGQISSEVPQNLSASRPQDRQFILSSKKLLLSDSGFYLCAWSRTGNTEAFFGQGTRLTVV.

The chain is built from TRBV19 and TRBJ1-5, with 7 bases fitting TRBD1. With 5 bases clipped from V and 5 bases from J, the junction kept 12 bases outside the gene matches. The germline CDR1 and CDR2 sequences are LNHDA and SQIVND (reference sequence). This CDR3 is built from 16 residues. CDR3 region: CASSHGVGRGYQPQHF. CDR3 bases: TGTGCCAGTAGTCACGGAGTCGGCAGGGGGTATCAGCCCCAGCATTTT.

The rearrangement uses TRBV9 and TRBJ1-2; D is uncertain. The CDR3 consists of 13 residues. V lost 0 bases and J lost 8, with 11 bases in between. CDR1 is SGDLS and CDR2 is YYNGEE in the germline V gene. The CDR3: CASSVGAMRGYTF. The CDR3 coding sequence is TGTGCCAGCAGCGTAGGCGCGATGAGGGGCTACACCTTC.

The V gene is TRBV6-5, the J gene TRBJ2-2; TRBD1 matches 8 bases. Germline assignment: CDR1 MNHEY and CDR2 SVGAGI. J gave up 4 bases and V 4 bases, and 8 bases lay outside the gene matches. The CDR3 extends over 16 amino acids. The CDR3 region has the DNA TGTGCCAGCAGTTTCCAGGACAGGGTGACCACCGGGGAGCTGTTTTTT. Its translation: CASSFQDRVTTGELFF.

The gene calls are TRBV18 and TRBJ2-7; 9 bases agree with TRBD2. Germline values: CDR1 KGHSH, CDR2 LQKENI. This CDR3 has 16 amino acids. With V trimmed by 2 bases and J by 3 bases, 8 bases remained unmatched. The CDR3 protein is CASSPISGRGHYEQYF. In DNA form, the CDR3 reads TGTGCCAGCTCACCAATTAGCGGGAGAGGGCACTACGAGCAGTACTTC.

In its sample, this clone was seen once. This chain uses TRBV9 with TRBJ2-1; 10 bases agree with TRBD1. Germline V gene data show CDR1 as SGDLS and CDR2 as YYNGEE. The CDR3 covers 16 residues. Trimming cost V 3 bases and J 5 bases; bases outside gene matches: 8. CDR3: CASSGEGTGAHNEQFF. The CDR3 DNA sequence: TGTGCCAGCAGCGGAGAGGGGACAGGGGCGCACAATGAGCAGTTCTTC. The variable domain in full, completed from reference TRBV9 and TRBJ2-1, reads DSGVTQTPKHLITATGQRVTLRCSPRSGDLSVYWYQQSLDQGLQFLIQYYNGEERAKGNILERFSAQQFPDLHSELNLSSLELGDSALYFCASSGEGTGAHNEQFFGPGTRLTVL.

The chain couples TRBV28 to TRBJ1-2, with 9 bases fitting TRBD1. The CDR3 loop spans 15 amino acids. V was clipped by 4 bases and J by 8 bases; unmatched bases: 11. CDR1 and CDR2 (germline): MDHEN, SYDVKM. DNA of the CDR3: TGTGCCAGCAGTTCCCCCACGGACAGGGGAGTGGGCTACACCTTC. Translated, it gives CASSSPTDRGVGYTF.

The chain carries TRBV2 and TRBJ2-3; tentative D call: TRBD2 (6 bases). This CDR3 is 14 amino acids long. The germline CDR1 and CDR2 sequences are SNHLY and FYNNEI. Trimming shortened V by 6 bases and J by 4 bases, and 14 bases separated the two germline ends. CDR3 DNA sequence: TGTGCCAGCAGCTCCGGACTACCCCCAGATACGCAGTATTTT. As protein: CASSSGLPPDTQYF. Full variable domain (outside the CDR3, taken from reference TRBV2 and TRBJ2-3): EPEVTQTPSHQVTQMGQEVILRCVPISNHLYFYWYRQILGQKVEFLVSFYNNEISEKSEIFDDQFSVERPDGSNFTLKIRSTKLEDSAMYFCASSSGLPPDTQYFGPGTRLTVL.

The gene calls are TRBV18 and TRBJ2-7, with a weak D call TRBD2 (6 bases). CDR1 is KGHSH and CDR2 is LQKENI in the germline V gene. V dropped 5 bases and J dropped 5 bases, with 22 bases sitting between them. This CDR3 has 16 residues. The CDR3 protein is CASSEAPSVASHEQYF. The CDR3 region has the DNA TGTGCCAGCTCAGAGGCACCTAGCGTTGCCTCTCACGAGCAGTACTTC.

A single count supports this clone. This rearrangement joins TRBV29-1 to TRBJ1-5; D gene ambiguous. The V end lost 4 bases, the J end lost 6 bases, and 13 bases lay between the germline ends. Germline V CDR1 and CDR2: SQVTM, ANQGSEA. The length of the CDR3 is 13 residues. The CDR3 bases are TGCAGCGTTGTCACCGGGGTCGGTCAGCCCCAGCATTTT. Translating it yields CSVVTGVGQPQHF. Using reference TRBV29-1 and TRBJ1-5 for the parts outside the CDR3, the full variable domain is SAVISQKPSRDICQRGTSLTIQCQVDSQVTMMFWYRQQPGQSLTLIATANQGSEATYESGFVIDKFPISRPNLTFSTLTVSNMSPEDSSIYLCSVVTGVGQPQHFGDGTRLSIL.

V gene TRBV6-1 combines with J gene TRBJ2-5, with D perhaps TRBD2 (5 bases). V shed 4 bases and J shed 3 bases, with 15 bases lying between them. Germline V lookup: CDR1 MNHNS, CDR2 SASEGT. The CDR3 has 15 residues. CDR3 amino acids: CASSGYGMGEETQYF. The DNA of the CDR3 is TGTGCCAGCAGTGGATATGGGATGGGAGAAGAGACCCAGTACTTC.

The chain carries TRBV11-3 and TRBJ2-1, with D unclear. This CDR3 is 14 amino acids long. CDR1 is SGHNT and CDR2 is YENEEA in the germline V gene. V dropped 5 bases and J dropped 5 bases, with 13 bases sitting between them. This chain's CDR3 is CASSDKFSDNEQFF. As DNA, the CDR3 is TGTGCCAGCAGCGACAAATTCTCAGACAATGAGCAGTTCTTC.

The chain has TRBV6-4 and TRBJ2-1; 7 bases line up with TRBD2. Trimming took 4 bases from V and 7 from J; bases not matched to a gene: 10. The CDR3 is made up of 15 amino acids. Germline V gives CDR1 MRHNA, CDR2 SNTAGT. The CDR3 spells CASSVEKLAVNEQFF. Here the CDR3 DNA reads TGTGCCAGCAGTGTGGAGAAGCTAGCGGTAAATGAGCAGTTCTTC.

The CDR3 is CASSSQGVPGYTF. The CDR3 nucleotides are TGCGCCAGCAGCTCCCAGGGGGTCCCGGGCTACACCTTC. The chain carries TRBV5-1 and TRBJ1-2; TRBD1 matches 7 bases. Germline V gene sequence: CDR1 SGHRS, CDR2 YFSETQ. CDR3 length equals 13 residues. Trimming cost V 3 bases and J 8 bases; bases outside gene matches: 7.

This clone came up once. In DNA form, the CDR3 reads TGTGCCAGCAGTTCCGGGACAGTAGGAAACACCATATATTTT. Translating gives CASSSGTVGNTIYF. V gene TRBV7-6 combines with J gene TRBJ1-3; TRBD1 matches 7 bases. V was clipped by 6 bases and J by 4 bases; unmatched bases: 6. The CDR3 has 14 amino acids. Germline CDR1 SGHVS, CDR2 FNYEAQ.

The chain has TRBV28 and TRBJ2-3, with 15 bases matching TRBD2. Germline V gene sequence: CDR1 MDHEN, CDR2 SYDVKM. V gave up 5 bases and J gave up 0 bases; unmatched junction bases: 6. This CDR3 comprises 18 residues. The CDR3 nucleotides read TGTGCCAGCAGTCCTGGACTAGCGGGAGGGATAAGCACAGATACGCAGTATTTT. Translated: CASSPGLAGGISTDTQYF. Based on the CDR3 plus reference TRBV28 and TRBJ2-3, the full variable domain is DVKVTQSSRYLVKRTGEKVFLECVQDMDHENMFWYRQDPGLGLRLIYFSYDVKMKEKGDIPEGYSVSREKKERFSLILESASTNQTSMYLCASSPGLAGGISTDTQYFGPGTRLTVL.

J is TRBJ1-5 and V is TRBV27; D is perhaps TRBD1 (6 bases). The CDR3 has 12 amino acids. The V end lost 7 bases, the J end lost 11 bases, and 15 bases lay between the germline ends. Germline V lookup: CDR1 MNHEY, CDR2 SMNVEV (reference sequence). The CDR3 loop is CASTGASGAQHF. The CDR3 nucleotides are TGTGCCAGCACAGGGGCTAGTGGAGCCCAGCATTTT.

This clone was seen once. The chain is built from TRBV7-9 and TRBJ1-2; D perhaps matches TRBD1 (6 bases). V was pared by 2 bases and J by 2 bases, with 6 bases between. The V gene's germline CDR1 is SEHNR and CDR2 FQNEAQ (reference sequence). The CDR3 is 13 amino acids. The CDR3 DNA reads TGTGCCAGCAGCTTACAGGGGAACTATGGCTACACCTTC. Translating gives CASSLQGNYGYTF.